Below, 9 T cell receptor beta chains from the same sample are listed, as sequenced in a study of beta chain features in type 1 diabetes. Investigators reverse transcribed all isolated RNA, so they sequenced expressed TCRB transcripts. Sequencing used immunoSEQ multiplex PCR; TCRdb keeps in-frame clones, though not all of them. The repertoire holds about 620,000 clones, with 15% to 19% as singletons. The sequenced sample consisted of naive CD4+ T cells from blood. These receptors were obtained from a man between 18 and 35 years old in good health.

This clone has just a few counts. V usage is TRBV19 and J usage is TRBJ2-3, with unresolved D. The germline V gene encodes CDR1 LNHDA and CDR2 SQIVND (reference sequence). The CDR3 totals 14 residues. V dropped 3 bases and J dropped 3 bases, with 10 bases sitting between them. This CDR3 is CASSIVWGTDTQYF. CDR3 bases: TGTGCCAGTAGTATTGTGTGGGGAACAGATACGCAGTATTTT.

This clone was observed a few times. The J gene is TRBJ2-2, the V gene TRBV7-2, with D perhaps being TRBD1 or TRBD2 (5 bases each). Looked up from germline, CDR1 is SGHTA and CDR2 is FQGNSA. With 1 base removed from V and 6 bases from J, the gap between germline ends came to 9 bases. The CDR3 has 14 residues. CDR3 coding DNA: TGTGCCAGCAGCTTAGTCCCGGGGCCCGGGGAGCTGTTTTTT. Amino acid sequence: CASSLVPGPGELFF.

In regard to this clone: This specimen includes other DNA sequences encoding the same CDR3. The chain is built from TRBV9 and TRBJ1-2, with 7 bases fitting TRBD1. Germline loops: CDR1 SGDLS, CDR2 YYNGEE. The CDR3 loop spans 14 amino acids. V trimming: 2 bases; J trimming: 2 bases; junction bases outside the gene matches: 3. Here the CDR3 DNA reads TGTGCCAGCAGCGTTGGGACAGAGAACTATGGCTACACCTTC. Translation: CASSVGTENYGYTF. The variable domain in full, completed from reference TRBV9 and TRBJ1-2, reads DSGVTQTPKHLITATGQRVTLRCSPRSGDLSVYWYQQSLDQGLQFLIQYYNGEERAKGNILERFSAQQFPDLHSELNLSSLELGDSALYFCASSVGTENYGYTFGSGTRLTVV.

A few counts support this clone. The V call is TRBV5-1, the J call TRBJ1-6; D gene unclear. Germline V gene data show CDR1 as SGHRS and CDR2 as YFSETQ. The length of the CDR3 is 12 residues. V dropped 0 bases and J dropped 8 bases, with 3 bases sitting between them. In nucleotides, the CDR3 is TGCGCCAGCAGCTTGGTGGATTCACCCCTCCACTTT. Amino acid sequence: CASSLVDSPLHF. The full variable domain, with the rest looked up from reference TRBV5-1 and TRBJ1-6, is KAGVTQTPRYLIKTRGQQVTLSCSPISGHRSVSWYQQTPGQGLQFLFEYFSETQRNKGNFPGRFSGRQFSNSRSEMNVSTLELGDSALYLCASSLVDSPLHFGNGTRLTVT.

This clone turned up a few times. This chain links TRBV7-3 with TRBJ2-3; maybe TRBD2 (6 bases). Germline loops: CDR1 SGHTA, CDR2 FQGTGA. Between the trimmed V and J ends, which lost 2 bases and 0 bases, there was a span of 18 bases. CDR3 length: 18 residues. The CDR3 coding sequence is TGTGCCAGCAGCTTATTCCCCACAAGCGGACTAAGCACAGATACGCAGTATTTT. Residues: CASSLFPTSGLSTDTQYF.

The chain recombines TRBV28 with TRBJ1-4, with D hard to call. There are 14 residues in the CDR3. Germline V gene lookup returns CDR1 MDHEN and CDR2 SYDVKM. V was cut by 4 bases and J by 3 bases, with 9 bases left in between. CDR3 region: CASSSSRANEKLFF. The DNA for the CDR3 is TGTGCCAGCAGTTCCTCTCGGGCTAATGAAAAACTGTTTTTT.

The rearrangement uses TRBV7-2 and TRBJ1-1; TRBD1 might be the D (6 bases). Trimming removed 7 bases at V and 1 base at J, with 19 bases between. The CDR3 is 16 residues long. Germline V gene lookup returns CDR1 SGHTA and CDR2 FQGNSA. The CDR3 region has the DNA TGTGCCAGCACCTTGGTAGTGGGACACTGGAACACTGAAGCTTTCTTT. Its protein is CASTLVVGHWNTEAFF. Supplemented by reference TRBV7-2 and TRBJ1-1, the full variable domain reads GAGVSQSPSNKVTEKGKDVELRCDPISGHTALYWYRQSLGQGLEFLIYFQGNSAPDKSGLPSDRFSAERTGGSVSTLTIQRTQQEDSAVYLCASTLVVGHWNTEAFFGQGTRLTVV.

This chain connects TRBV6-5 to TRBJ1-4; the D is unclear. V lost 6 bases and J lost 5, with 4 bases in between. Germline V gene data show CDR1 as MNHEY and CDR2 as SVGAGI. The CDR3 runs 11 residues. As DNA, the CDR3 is TGTGCCAGCAGGATAAATGAAAAACTGTTTTTT. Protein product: CASRINEKLFF.

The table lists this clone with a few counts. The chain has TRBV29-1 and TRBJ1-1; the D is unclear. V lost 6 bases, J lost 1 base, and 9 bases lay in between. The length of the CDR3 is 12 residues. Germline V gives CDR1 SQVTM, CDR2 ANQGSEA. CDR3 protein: CSVETRNTEAFF. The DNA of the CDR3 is TGCAGCGTGGAGACAAGGAACACTGAAGCTTTCTTT.